The 27 T cell receptor beta chains given below trace back to one sample, sequenced in a study of glioma-infiltrating T cells. Using RNA template, CDR3s of TCR alpha and beta were amplified with iRepertoire arm-PCR. TCRdb processed the multiplex PCR reads anew with MiXCR; each CDR3 protein has one entry. This repertoire shows about 99,000 distinct CDR3 sequences, about 30% found once; its top ten account for about 40%. Material: glioma tissue, nonneoplastic brain tissue, or PBMCs (not recorded which). The receptors derive from a human donor with low-grade glioma or glioblastoma, undergoing nonglioma brain surgery, or in good health (not recorded which).

This clonotype was picked up many times. This is likely a read error, given that the CDR3 carries no conserved phenylalanine or tryptophan at its end. The DNA is omitted, as the CDR3 cannot be located on it reliably, and the CDR3 follows TCRdb's listing. The chain joins TRBV27 to TRBJ1-2. Per the germline V gene, CDR1 is MNHEY and CDR2 is SMNVEV (reference sequence). The CDR3 comprises 9 residues, both ends counted. CDR3 sequence reads: CASSFVRRG.

This clonotype occurred many times. Its ends do not fully match the called genes, so a read error is possible. The V gene is TRBV10-3, the J gene TRBJ1-1; 7 nucleotides align to TRBD1. Germline-derived CDR1 and CDR2 are ENHRY and SYGVKD. The CDR3 loop spans 11 amino acids. The CDR3 region has the DNA TGTGCCATCATCACCGAAGGGACAGCACCATTT. Its translation is CAIITEGTAPF.

A remark on this clonotype: A junction boundary mismatches the germline segment, possibly from a read error. The chain uses TRBV7-2 and TRBJ1-1; TRBD1 matches 8 bases. Per germline, CDR1 SGHTA and CDR2 FQGNSA. The CDR3 length is 17 residues. The CDR3 DNA reads TGCGCCAGCAGACAAGGTGTCGGACAGGGAGCGAACACTGAAGCTTTCTTT. It translates to CASRQGVGQGANTEAFF. Looking up the rest from reference TRBV7-2 and TRBJ1-1 gives the full variable domain: GAGVSQSPSNKVTEKGKDVELRCDPISGHTALYWYRQSLGQGLEFLIYFQGNSAPDKSGLPSDRFSAERTGGSVSTLTIQRTQQEDSAVYLCASRQGVGQGANTEAFFGQGTRLTVV.

On this clonotype itself: One junction end disagrees with the germline gene, perhaps due to a read error. The gene calls are TRBV5-1 and TRBJ1-4, with D perhaps matching TRBD1 (6 bases). The CDR3 has 14 residues. The germline gives CDR1 SGHRS, CDR2 YFSETQ. This chain's CDR3 is CTSSLRGRNEKLFF. The CDR3 DNA follows: TGCACCAGCAGCTTGAGGGGGAGGAATGAAAAACTGTTTTTT.

Written as DNA, the CDR3 is TGTGCCAGCAGCCATTTATGGGAGCAGTTCTTC. This translates into CASSHLWEQFF. The chain joins TRBV3-1 to TRBJ2-1; D is uncertain. The V gene lost 3 bases and the J gene lost 10 bases, with 7 bases spanning the gap. In germline, CDR1 is LGHDT, CDR2 YNNKEL (reference sequence). The length of the CDR3 is 11 residues.

A note on this clonotype: Compared with germline, one end of the junction differs, possibly owing to a read error. This chain connects TRBV30 to TRBJ1-2, with D unclear. This CDR3 contains 13 residues. Looked up from germline, CDR1 is GTSNPN and CDR2 is SVGIG (reference sequence). CDR3 nucleotide sequence: TGTGCCTGGAGTGAAATAACTAACAATGGCTACACCTTC. The encoded protein is CAWSEITNNGYTF.

This clonotype was observed many times. V usage is TRBV12-3 or TRBV12-4 and J usage is TRBJ2-1; D perhaps matches TRBD1 (6 bases). The CDR3 covers 15 residues. The V end lost 3 bases, the J end lost 5 bases, and 14 bases lay between the germline ends. CDR3 amino acids: CASSFGQGSNNEQFF. For the CDR3, the DNA is TGTGCCAGCAGTTTTGGGCAGGGGTCAAACAATGAGCAGTTCTTC.

This clonotype was observed at least ten times. The rearrangement links TRBV18 to TRBJ1-1; TRBD1 might be the D (6 bases). Germline CDR1 and CDR2: KGHSH and LQKENI. The V gene lost 5 bases and the J gene lost 8 bases, with 12 bases spanning the gap. This CDR3 spans 12 amino acids. The CDR3, as DNA: TGTGCCAGCTCAAAGACCGGGACAGAAGCTTTCTTT. This translates into CASSKTGTEAFF.

V and J are TRBV9 and TRBJ2-5; D gene ambiguous. V lost 1 base and J 3 bases, leaving 7 bases between the germline ends. Germline V gene lookup returns CDR1 SGDLS and CDR2 YYNGEE. The CDR3 consists of 13 residues. This chain's CDR3 is CASSVSREETQYF. CDR3 coding DNA: TGTGCCAGCAGCGTAAGCCGAGAAGAGACCCAGTACTTC. Full variable domain (outside the CDR3, taken from reference TRBV9 and TRBJ2-5): DSGVTQTPKHLITATGQRVTLRCSPRSGDLSVYWYQQSLDQGLQFLIQYYNGEERAKGNILERFSAQQFPDLHSELNLSSLELGDSALYFCASSVSREETQYFGPGTRLLVL.

V and J are TRBV7-2 and TRBJ2-5; 8 bases are shared with TRBD2. The CDR3 has 16 amino acids. V was clipped by 0 bases and J by 4 bases; unmatched bases: 7. Germline V gene lookup returns CDR1 SGHTA and CDR2 FQGNSA. This CDR3 reads CASSLAWSGGTETQYF. In DNA, the CDR3 is TGTGCCAGCAGCTTAGCGTGGAGCGGGGGCACAGAGACCCAGTACTTC.

The chain uses TRBV24-1 and TRBJ1-6, with D hard to call. CDR3 length: 15 residues. Germline-derived CDR1 and CDR2 are KGHDR and SFDVKD. Between the trimmed V and J ends, which lost 2 bases and 5 bases, there was a span of 9 bases. The CDR3 nucleotides are TGTGCCACCAGTGATTCCGGACGGGATAATTCACCCCTCCACTTT. It yields the protein CATSDSGRDNSPLHF.

Of note for this clonotype: The junction does not match germline at one end; this may be a read error. J is TRBJ2-1 and V is TRBV7-9; D remains unclear. The length of the CDR3 is 11 residues. CDR1 is SEHNR, CDR2 FQNEAQ, per germline (reference sequence). CDR3 sequence: CASSQKNEKFF. DNA for the CDR3: TGTGCCAGCAGCCAGAAAAATGAGAAGTTCTTC.

In this sample, this clonotype turned up once. Just one base apart from a much larger clone, this may be a read error. This chain links TRBV20-1 with TRBJ2-1; 11 nucleotides align to TRBD2. Germline lookup yields CDR1 DFQATT and CDR2 SNEGSKA (reference sequence). This CDR3 has 15 amino acids. CDR3 coding DNA: TGCAGTACTAGGGTTACTAGCGGGGGCCACAATGAGCAGTTCTTC. Translated, it gives CSTRVTSGGHNEQFF.

As for this clonotype: A much larger clone is a single base away; this may be a read error. V usage is TRBV15 and J usage is TRBJ1-1; D possibly corresponds to TRBD1 (5 bases). CDR1 is LNHNV, CDR2 YYDKDF, per germline (reference sequence). The ends were cut back, 6 bases at V and 11 bases at J, with 13 bases in the middle. The CDR3 loop spans 11 amino acids. CDR3 loop: CATRRRQRAFF. CDR3 sequence (DNA): TGTGCCACCAGAAGAAGACAGAGGGCTTTCTTT.

A remark on this clonotype: This could be a read error, since a much larger clone is one nucleotide away. The rearrangement links TRBV4-1 to TRBJ2-1; the match to TRBD1 covers 8 bases. CDR3 size: 16 residues. Looked up from germline, CDR1 is MGHRA and CDR2 is YSYEKL. The CDR3 bases are TGCGCCAGCAACCACCCAGGACAGGGCCTTTACAATGGGCAGTTCTTC. Translating it yields CASNHPGQGLYNGQFF.

This clonotype occurred a few times. J is TRBJ2-1 and V is TRBV5-1; the match to TRBD2 covers 15 bases. The CDR3 sequence is 16 residues long. The germline V gene encodes CDR1 SGHRS and CDR2 YFSETQ. Trimming took 3 bases from V and 6 from J; bases not matched to a gene: 4. CDR3 loop: CASSSRGLAGGNEQFF. The CDR3 nucleotides are TGCGCCAGCAGCTCCCGGGGACTAGCGGGGGGCAATGAGCAGTTCTTC.

The count of this clonotype is one. A much larger clone sits a single nucleotide away, making a read error possible. CDR3 nucleotide sequence: TGCAGTGGGACGGAAGTGGGACCGTCGAACAGTGAGCAGTTCTTC. Translation gives CSGTEVGPSNSEQFF. J is TRBJ2-1 and V is TRBV20-1; D is tentatively TRBD1 or TRBD2 (5 bases each). Germline V gene lookup returns CDR1 DFQATT and CDR2 SNEGSKA (reference sequence). This CDR3 comprises 15 residues. The germline V and J ends were trimmed by 7 bases and 9 bases, with 25 bases remaining between them.

This rearrangement joins TRBV7-9 to TRBJ2-7; a possible D gene is TRBD2 (6 bases). The CDR3 loop spans 11 amino acids. Germline values: CDR1 SEHNR, CDR2 FQNEAQ (reference sequence). V lost 5 bases and J 7 bases, leaving 9 bases between the germline ends. CDR3 protein: CASSRAGEQYF. CDR3 DNA sequence: TGTGCCAGCAGCCGGGCGGGGGAGCAGTACTTC. Combining the CDR3 with reference TRBV7-9 and TRBJ2-7 gives the whole variable domain DTGVSQNPRHKITKRGQNVTFRCDPISEHNRLYWYRQTLGQGPEFLTYFQNEAQLEKSRLLSDRFSAERPKGSFSTLEIQRTEQGDSAMYLCASSRAGEQYFGPGTRLTVT.

As for this clonotype: Given a much more abundant clone one base away, this may be a read error. This chain connects TRBV20-1 to TRBJ1-2; D uncertain. CDR1 DFQATT and CDR2 SNEGSKA come from the germline V gene (reference sequence). The V end lost 4 bases, the J end lost 3 bases, and 9 bases lay between the germline ends. CDR3 length equals 12 residues. CDR3 sequence: CSAISDYYGYTF. Written as DNA, the CDR3 is TGCAGTGCTATTTCGGATTACTATGGCTACACCTTC.

This clonotype came up many times. This rearrangement joins TRBV11-2 to TRBJ2-5, with D uncertain. V gave up 5 bases and J gave up 7 bases, with 17 bases separating them. The germline V gene encodes CDR1 SGHAT and CDR2 FQNNGV. This CDR3 has 14 residues. The CDR3 loop reads CASSQVLGPGTQYF. The CDR3 bases are TGTGCCAGCAGCCAAGTTCTAGGACCCGGGACCCAGTACTTC.

This clonotype has a count of ten or more. The rearrangement links TRBV2 to TRBJ2-2; D gene ambiguous. Trimming cost V 5 bases and J 2 bases, with 6 bases left between them. Germline V gives CDR1 SNHLY, CDR2 FYNNEI. CDR3 length equals 13 residues. As DNA, the CDR3 is TGTGCCAGCAGTATGGGAAACACCGGGGAGCTGTTTTTT. The encoded protein is CASSMGNTGELFF. Filled out from reference TRBV2 and TRBJ2-2, the complete variable domain reads EPEVTQTPSHQVTQMGQEVILRCVPISNHLYFYWYRQILGQKVEFLVSFYNNEISEKSEIFDDQFSVERPDGSNFTLKIRSTKLEDSAMYFCASSMGNTGELFFGEGSRLTVL.

This clonotype was observed a few times. This sequence joins TRBV12-3 or TRBV12-4 and TRBJ2-2; D could derive from TRBD1 or TRBD2 (5 bases each). The CDR3 has 14 amino acids. V lost 2 bases to trimming and J lost 7 bases, with 11 bases between them. The CDR3 is CASSLRTGGGELFF. CDR3 DNA: TGTGCCAGCAGTTTACGGACTGGGGGCGGGGAGCTGTTTTTT.

This clonotype was detected many times. This chain joins TRBV6-1 and TRBJ2-7; no reliable D call. The CDR3 spans 13 residues. CDR1 is MNHNS and CDR2 is SASEGT in the germline V gene. V gave up 7 bases and J gave up 2 bases, with 12 bases separating them. CDR3 loop: CASNPRQPYEQYF. For the CDR3, the DNA is TGTGCCAGCAACCCCCGCCAGCCCTACGAGCAGTACTTC.

This clonotype has only a few counts. The chain is built from TRBV5-4 and TRBJ1-4; D remains ambiguous. V shed 2 bases and J shed 7 bases, with 12 bases lying between them. CDR1 is SGHNT, CDR2 YYREEE, per germline (reference sequence). There are 14 residues in the CDR3. The chain's CDR3 is CASSFRERGEKLFF. The CDR3 DNA reads TGTGCCAGCAGCTTTCGGGAACGGGGTGAAAAACTGTTTTTT.

This clonotype was detected ten times or more. The chain has TRBV20-1 and TRBJ1-1, with D maybe TRBD1 (5 bases). Germline V lookup: CDR1 DFQATT, CDR2 SNEGSKA (reference sequence). CDR3 size: 11 residues. Between the trimmed V and J ends, which lost 4 bases and 8 bases, there was a span of 11 bases. The CDR3 DNA sequence: TGCAGTGCTAACGAAGGGGCGGAAGCTTTCTTT. This gives the protein CSANEGAEAFF.

In this sample, this clonotype turned up many times. The V gene is TRBV6-1, the J gene TRBJ2-7, with TRBD1 matching 8 bases. The CDR3 is 15 amino acids. Per the germline V gene, CDR1 is MNHNS and CDR2 is SASEGT. After removal of 5 bases from V and 4 bases from J, the junction contained 10 bases not matched to a gene. CDR3 DNA: TGTGCCAGCAGTTCGGTAGGACAGGGTGGGTACGAGCAGTACTTC. Its protein product is CASSSVGQGGYEQYF.

Note on this clonotype: Possible read error: a much larger clone is one base away. V usage is TRBV7-9 and J usage is TRBJ1-2; tentative D call: TRBD1 (5 bases). Deletions cut 0 bases from V and 2 bases from J, with 10 bases between. This CDR3 contains 15 residues. The germline gives CDR1 SEHNR, CDR2 FQNEAQ (reference sequence). The CDR3 sequence is CASSLAQSGNYGYTF. As DNA, the CDR3 is TGTGCCAGCAGCTTAGCGCAGTCAGGGAACTATGGCTACACCTTC.